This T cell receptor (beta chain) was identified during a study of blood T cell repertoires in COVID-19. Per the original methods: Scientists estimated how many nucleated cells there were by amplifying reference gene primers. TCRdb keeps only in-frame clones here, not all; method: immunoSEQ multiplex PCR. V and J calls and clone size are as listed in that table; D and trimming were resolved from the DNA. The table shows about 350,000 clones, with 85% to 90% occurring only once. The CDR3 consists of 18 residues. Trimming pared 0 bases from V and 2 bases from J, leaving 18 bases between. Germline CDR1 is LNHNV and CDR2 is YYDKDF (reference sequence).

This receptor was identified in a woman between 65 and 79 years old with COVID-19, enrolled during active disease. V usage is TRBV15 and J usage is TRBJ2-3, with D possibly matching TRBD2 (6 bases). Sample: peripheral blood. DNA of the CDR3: TGTGCCACCAGCAGAGAGGGGCGCGGTAGCGGATACACAGATACGCAGTATTTT. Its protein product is CATSREGRGSGYTDTQYF.